This T cell receptor beta chain was identified during a study of control samples from healthy donors and cancer patients. The protocol was immunoSEQ multiplex PCR, while the TCRdb copy is restricted to in-frame clones and leaves out a portion. The data contain some 99,000 clones, approximately 90% of them singletons. This CDR3 has 13 amino acids. The germline CDR1 and CDR2 sequences are SGDLS and YYNGEE. Unmatched junction bases numbered 8, after V lost 3 bases and J lost 13 bases. The chain combines TRBV9 with TRBJ2-1; the match to TRBD2 covers 9 bases. The sequencing sample was made of blood. The origin of this receptor is a woman aged 45-59 years in good health. CDR3 coding DNA: TGTGCCAGCAGCGCCTTCGTAGCGGGAGACCAGTTCTTC. Protein sequence: CASSAFVAGDQFF.